A selection of T cell receptor beta chains follows, all from one sample in a study of CD8 T cells in ankylosing spondylitis. MiXCR, run by TCRdb on the 5' RACE reads, gives a single entry per CDR3 protein. The repertoire holds approximately 190,000 distinct CDR3 sequences, with approximately 13% as singletons. Sequenced input: blood, either unsorted or a sorted T cell fraction (not recorded which). The receptors stem from a female donor with ankylosing spondylitis or in good health (not recorded which). The CDR3 runs from the conserved cysteine through the conserved F or W. D genes are given only for firm matches. Clone size is not always given. Where it is, it says once, few, many or a class for expanded clones.

clone size: few; J gene: TRBJ2-7; V gene: TRBV6-2/TRBV6-3; D gene: NA; CDR3 DNA: TGTGCCAGCAGCTTCGACAGGCACTACGAGCAGTACTTC; CDR3 protein: CASSFDRHYEQYF
clone size: NA; J gene: TRBJ2-3; V gene: TRBV3-1; D gene: TRBD2; CDR3 DNA: TGTGCCAGCAGCGGGAGGGGCGGGAGCACAGATACGCAGTATTTT; CDR3 protein: CASSGRGGSTDTQYF
clone size: once; J gene: TRBJ2-7; V gene: TRBV3-1; D gene: TRBD2; CDR3 DNA: TGTGCCAGCAGCCAAGATTCGGGGACTAGCGCATACGAGCAGTACTTC; CDR3 protein: CASSQDSGTSAYEQYF
clone size: many; J gene: TRBJ2-7; V gene: TRBV12-3/TRBV12-4; D gene: NA; CDR3 DNA: TGTGCCAGCAGTTTCGATCGTGGCCCCGTCTATTTTCTACCCTACGAGCAGTACTTC; CDR3 protein: CASSFDRGPVYFLPYEQYF
clone size: NA; J gene: TRBJ2-3; V gene: TRBV11-2; D gene: TRBD2; CDR3 DNA: TGTGCCAGCAGCTTAGAGACTAGCGGGATTGCTAGCACAGATACGCAGTATTTT; CDR3 protein: CASSLETSGIASTDTQYF
clone size: NA; J gene: TRBJ2-2; V gene: TRBV7-2; D gene: TRBD2; CDR3 DNA: TGTGCCAGCAGCCTACGACTAGCGGGAGTTACCGGGGAGCTGTTTTTT; CDR3 protein: CASSLRLAGVTGELFF
clone size: many; J gene: TRBJ2-5; V gene: TRBV24-1; D gene: NA; CDR3 DNA: TGTGCCACCAGTGATTCCTGGACAAGCGAGACCCAGTACTTC; CDR3 protein: CATSDSWTSETQYF
clone size: many; J gene: TRBJ2-2; V gene: TRBV2; D gene: NA; CDR3 DNA: TGTGCCAGCAATGTCGAAGGGACCGGGGAGCTGTTTTTT; CDR3 protein: CASNVEGTGELFF
clone size: NA; J gene: TRBJ2-7; V gene: TRBV7-2; D gene: NA; CDR3 DNA: TGTGCCAGCAGCGGGGGGGGGCAATCCTACGAGCAGTACTTC; CDR3 protein: CASSGGGQSYEQYF
clone size: few; J gene: TRBJ1-4; V gene: TRBV12-3/TRBV12-4; D gene: NA; CDR3 DNA: TGTGCCAGCAGTTTTTGGGGCGGGGGGACTGAAAAACTGTTTTTT; CDR3 protein: CASSFWGGGTEKLFF
clone size: many; J gene: TRBJ2-1; V gene: TRBV29-1; D gene: NA; CDR3 DNA: TGCACCACGAGCCTGTACAATGAGCAGTTCTTC; CDR3 protein: CTTSLYNEQFF
clone size: many; J gene: TRBJ2-3; V gene: TRBV3-1; D gene: NA; CDR3 DNA: TGTGCCAGCAGCCAAGTCCCAGATACGCAGTATTTT; CDR3 protein: CASSQVPDTQYF
clone size: many; J gene: TRBJ1-1; V gene: TRBV11-3; D gene: TRBD1; CDR3 DNA: TGTGCCAGCAGCCGGACAGGAACTTGGGCTGAAGCTTTCTTT; CDR3 protein: CASSRTGTWAEAFF
clone size: NA; J gene: TRBJ1-1; V gene: TRBV20-1; D gene: NA; CDR3 DNA: TGCAGTGCTGGGGGGGGCAGGGCGGACACTGAAGCTTTCTTT; CDR3 protein: CSAGGGRADTEAFF
clone size: many; J gene: TRBJ1-2; V gene: TRBV27; D gene: TRBD1; CDR3 DNA: TGTGCCAGCCAATTAGGGACAGGGGCCTATGGCTACACCTTC; CDR3 protein: CASQLGTGAYGYTF
clone size: many; J gene: TRBJ2-3; V gene: TRBV4-1; D gene: TRBD2; CDR3 DNA: TGCGCCAGCAGCCAAGCGGGCGGTGCGGTAGGACTAGCGGGAGTCTCGGATACGCAGTATTTT; CDR3 protein: CASSQAGGAVGLAGVSDTQYF
clone size: many; J gene: TRBJ2-2; V gene: TRBV24-1; D gene: TRBD1; CDR3 DNA: TGTGCCACCGGACGAGGACAGGGCACCGGGGAGCTGTTTTTT; CDR3 protein: CATGRGQGTGELFF
clone size: many; J gene: TRBJ2-1; V gene: TRBV9; D gene: TRBD2; CDR3 DNA: TGTGCCAGCAGCGTAGCTAGCGGGAGGAAAAATGAGCAGTTCTTC; CDR3 protein: CASSVASGRKNEQFF
clone size: many; J gene: TRBJ1-1; V gene: TRBV24-1; D gene: NA; CDR3 DNA: TGTGCCACCAGTGGACAGAAGAACACTGAAGCTTTCTTT; CDR3 protein: CATSGQKNTEAFF
clone size: many; J gene: TRBJ1-4; V gene: TRBV6-1; D gene: TRBD1; CDR3 DNA: TGTGCCAGCAATCGACAGGGGACGGGAGAAAAACTGTTTTTT; CDR3 protein: CASNRQGTGEKLFF